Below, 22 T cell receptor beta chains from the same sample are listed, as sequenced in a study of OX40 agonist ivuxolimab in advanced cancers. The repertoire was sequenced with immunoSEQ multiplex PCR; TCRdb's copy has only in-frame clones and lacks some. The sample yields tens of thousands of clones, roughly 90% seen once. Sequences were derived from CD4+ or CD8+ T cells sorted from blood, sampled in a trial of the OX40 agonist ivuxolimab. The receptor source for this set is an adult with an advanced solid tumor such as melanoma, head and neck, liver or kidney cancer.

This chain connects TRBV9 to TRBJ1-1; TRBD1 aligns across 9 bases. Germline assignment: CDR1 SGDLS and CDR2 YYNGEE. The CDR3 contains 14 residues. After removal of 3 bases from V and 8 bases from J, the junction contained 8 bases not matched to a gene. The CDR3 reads CASSAGDRDPEAFF. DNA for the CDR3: TGTGCCAGCAGCGCTGGGGACAGGGATCCCGAAGCTTTCTTT.

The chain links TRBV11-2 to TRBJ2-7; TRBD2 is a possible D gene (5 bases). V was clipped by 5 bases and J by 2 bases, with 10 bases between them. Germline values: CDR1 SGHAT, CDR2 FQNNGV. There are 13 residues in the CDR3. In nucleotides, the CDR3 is TGTGCCAGCAGCATGGGGAGCCCCTACGAGCAGTACTTC. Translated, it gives CASSMGSPYEQYF.

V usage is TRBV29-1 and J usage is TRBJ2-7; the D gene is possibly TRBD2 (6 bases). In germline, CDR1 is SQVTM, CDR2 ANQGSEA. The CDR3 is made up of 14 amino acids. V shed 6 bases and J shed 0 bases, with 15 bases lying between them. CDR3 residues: CSVSGTFSSYEQYF. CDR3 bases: TGCAGCGTGTCTGGGACTTTTAGCTCCTACGAGCAGTACTTC.

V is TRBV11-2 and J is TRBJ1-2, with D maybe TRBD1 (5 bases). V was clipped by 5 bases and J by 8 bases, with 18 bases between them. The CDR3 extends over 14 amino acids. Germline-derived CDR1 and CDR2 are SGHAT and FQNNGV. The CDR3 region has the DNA TGTGCCAGCAGCCCTAGCATCGGGACGGAGGGCTACACCTTC. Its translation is CASSPSIGTEGYTF.

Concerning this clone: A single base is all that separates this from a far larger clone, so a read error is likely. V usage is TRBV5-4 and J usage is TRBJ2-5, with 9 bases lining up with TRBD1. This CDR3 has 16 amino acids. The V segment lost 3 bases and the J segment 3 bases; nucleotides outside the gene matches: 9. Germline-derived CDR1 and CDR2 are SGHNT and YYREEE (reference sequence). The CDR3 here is CASSSRDRDLKETQYF. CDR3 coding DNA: TGTGCCAGCAGCTCCCGGGACAGGGACCTCAAAGAGACCCAGTACTTC.

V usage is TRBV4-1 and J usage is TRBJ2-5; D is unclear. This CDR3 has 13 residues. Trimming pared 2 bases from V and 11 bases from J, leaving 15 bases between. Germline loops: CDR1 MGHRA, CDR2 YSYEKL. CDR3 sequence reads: CASSQSLGLEQYF. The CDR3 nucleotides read TGCGCCAGCAGCCAATCACTGGGCTTAGAGCAGTACTTC.

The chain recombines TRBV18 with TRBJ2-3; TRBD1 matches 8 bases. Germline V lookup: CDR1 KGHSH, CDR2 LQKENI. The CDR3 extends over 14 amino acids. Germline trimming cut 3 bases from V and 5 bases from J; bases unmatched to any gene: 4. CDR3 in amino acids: CASSPGQGEDTQYF. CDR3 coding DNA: TGTGCCAGCTCACCCGGACAGGGTGAAGATACGCAGTATTTT. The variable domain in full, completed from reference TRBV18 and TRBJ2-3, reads NAGVMQNPRHLVRRRGQEARLRCSPMKGHSHVYWYRQLPEEGLKFMVYLQKENIIDESGMPKERFSAEFPKEGPSILRIQQVVRGDSAAYFCASSPGQGEDTQYFGPGTRLTVL.

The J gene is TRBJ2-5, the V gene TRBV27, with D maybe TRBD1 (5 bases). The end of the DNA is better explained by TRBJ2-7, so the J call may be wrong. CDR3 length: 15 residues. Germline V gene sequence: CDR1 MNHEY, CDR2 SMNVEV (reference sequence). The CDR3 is CASSLGAGEGYEQYF. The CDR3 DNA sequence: TGTGCCAGCAGTTTAGGGGCCGGCGAAGGCTACGAGCAGTACTTC.

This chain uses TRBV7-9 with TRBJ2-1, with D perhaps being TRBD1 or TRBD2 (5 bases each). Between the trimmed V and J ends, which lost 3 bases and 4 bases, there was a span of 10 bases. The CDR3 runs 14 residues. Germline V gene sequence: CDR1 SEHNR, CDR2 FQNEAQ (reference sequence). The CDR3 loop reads CASSFEGHYNEQFF. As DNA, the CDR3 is TGTGCCAGCAGCTTTGAGGGGCATTACAATGAGCAGTTCTTC.

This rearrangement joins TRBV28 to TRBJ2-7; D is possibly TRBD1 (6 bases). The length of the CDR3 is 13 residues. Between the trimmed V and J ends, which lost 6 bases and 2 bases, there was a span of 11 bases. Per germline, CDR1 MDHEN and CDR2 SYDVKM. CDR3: CASRETGAYEQYF. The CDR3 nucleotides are TGTGCCAGCAGGGAGACAGGCGCCTACGAGCAGTACTTC.

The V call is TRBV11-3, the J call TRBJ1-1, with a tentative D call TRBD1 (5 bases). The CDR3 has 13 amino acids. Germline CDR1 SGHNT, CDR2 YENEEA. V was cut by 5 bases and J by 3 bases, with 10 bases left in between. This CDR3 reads CASSPGEDTEAFF. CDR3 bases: TGTGCCAGCAGCCCGGGGGAGGACACTGAAGCTTTCTTT. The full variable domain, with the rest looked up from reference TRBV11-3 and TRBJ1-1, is EAGVVQSPRYKIIEKKQPVAFWCNPISGHNTLYWYLQNLGQGPELLIRYENEEAVDDSQLPKDRFSAERLKGVDSTLKIQPAELGDSAVYLCASSPGEDTEAFFGQGTRLTVV.

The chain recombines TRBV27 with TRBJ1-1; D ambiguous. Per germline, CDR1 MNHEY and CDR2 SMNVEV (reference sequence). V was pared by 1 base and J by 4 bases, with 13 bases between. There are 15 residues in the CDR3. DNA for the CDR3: TGTGCCAGCAGTTTATACGCCGGGAGAAGCACTGAAGCTTTCTTT. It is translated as CASSLYAGRSTEAFF.

CDR3 protein: CASSLGQGAFNEQFF. The CDR3 coding sequence is TGTGCCAGCAGCTTAGGACAGGGGGCATTCAATGAGCAGTTCTTC. The chain employs TRBV7-7 and TRBJ2-1; 10 bases are shared with TRBD1. Looked up from germline, CDR1 is SSHAT and CDR2 is FNYEAQ (reference sequence). The junction had 3 bases not matched to a gene; V was cut back by 1 base and J by 6 bases. CDR3 length: 15 residues.

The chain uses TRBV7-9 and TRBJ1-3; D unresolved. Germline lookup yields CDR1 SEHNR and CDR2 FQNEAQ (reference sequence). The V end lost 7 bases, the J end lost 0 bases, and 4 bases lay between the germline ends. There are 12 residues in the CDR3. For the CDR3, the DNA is TGTGCCAGCACCGCCTCTGGAAACACCATATATTTT. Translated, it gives CASTASGNTIYF.

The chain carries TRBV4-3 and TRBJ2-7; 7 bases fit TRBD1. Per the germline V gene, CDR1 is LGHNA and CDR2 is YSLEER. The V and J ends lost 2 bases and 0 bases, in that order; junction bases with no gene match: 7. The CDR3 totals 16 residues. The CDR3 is CASSQHQDRLSYEQYF. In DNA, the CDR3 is TGCGCCAGCAGCCAACACCAGGACAGGCTCTCCTACGAGCAGTACTTC.

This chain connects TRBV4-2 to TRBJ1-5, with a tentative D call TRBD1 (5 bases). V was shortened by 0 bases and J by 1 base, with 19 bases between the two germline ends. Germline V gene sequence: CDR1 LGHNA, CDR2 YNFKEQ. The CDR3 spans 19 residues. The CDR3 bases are TGTGCCAGCAGCCAAGAGCCCTATGGAGGGGAGGGAAGCAATCAGCCCCAGCATTTT. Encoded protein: CASSQEPYGGEGSNQPQHF.

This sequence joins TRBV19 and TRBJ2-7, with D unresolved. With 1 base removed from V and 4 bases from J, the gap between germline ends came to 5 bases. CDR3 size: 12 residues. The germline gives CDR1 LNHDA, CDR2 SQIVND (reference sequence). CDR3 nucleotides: TGTGCCAGTAGTATAGGTCGGTACGAGCAGTACTTC. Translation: CASSIGRYEQYF.

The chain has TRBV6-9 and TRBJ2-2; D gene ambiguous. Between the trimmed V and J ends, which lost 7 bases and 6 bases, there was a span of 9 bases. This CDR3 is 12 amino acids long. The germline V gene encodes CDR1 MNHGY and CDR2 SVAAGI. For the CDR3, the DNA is TGTGCCAGCACCGCATACTCCGGGGAGCTGTTTTTT. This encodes CASTAYSGELFF.

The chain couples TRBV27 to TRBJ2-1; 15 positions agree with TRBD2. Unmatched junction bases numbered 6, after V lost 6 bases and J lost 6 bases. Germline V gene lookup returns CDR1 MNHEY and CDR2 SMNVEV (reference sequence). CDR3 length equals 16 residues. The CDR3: CASSYGLAGGPNEQFF. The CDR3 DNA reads TGTGCCAGCAGCTACGGACTAGCGGGGGGGCCCAATGAGCAGTTCTTC.

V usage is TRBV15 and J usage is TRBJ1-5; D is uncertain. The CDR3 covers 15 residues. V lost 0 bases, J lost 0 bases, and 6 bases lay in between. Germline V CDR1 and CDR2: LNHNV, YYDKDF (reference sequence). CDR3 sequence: CATSRDRNSNQPQHF. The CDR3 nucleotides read TGTGCCACCAGCAGAGATCGCAATAGCAATCAGCCCCAGCATTTT.

CDR3: CASSPPGGAYNEQFF. The CDR3 nucleotides are TGTGCCAGCAGCCCGCCGGGGGGCGCTTACAATGAGCAGTTCTTC. The V gene is TRBV7-8, the J gene TRBJ2-1; perhaps TRBD2 as D (7 bases). Trimming took off 5 bases at V and 4 bases at J, with 15 bases between the two ends. Looked up from germline, CDR1 is SGHVS and CDR2 is FQNEAQ. This CDR3 region has 15 residues.

The CDR3 coding sequence is TGTGCCAGCAGCGTAGCCAGCGGGGGGGCCTACAATGAGCAGTTCTTC. Translation: CASSVASGGAYNEQFF. This chain uses TRBV9 with TRBJ2-1; 10 positions match TRBD2. Germline CDR1 reads SGDLS; CDR2 reads YYNGEE. The V segment lost 0 bases and the J segment 2 bases; nucleotides outside the gene matches: 2. The CDR3 covers 16 residues.